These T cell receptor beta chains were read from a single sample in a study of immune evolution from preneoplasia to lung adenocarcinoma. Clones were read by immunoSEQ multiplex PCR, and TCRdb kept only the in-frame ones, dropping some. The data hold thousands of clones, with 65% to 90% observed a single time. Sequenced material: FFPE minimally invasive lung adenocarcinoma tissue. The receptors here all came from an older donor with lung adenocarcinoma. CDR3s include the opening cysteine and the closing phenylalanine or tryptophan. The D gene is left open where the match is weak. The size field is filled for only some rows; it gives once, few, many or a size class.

CASRRGLAQSTDTQYF	TGCGCCAGCAGAAGGGGACTAGCGCAGAGCACAGATACGCAGTATTTT	TRBD2	TRBV5-1	TRBJ2-3	NA
CASSQGGTSTDTQYF	TGCGCCAGCAGCCAAGGAGGAACTAGCACAGATACGCAGTATTTT	NA	TRBV4-1	TRBJ2-3	NA
CASSVESGFQPQHF	TGTGCCAGCAGCGTAGAATCAGGGTTTCAGCCCCAGCATTTT	NA	TRBV9	TRBJ1-5	NA
CASSAWGNQPQHF	TGTGCCAGCAGTGCATGGGGTAATCAGCCCCAGCATTTT	NA	TRBV6-1	TRBJ1-5	NA
CASSTGPNEKLFF	TGCGCCAGTTCGACAGGGCCTAATGAAAAACTGTTTTTT	TRBD1	TRBV5-1	TRBJ1-4	once
CASSADVVGGYTF	TGCGCCAGCAGCGCGGATGTAGTGGGTGGCTACACCTTC	NA	TRBV5-1	TRBJ1-2	NA
CASSFGRLNTEAFF	TGTGCCAGCAGCTTCGGACGTTTGAACACTGAAGCTTTCTTT	NA	TRBV11-2	TRBJ1-1	few
CASSVGYGNNEQFF	TGTGCCAGCAGCGTAGGGTACGGAAACAATGAGCAGTTCTTC	NA	TRBV9	TRBJ2-1	NA
CSAVVTTETQYF	TGCAGCGCTGTAGTGACAACGGAGACCCAGTACTTC	NA	TRBV29-1	TRBJ2-5	NA
CSGRGALEQFF	TGCAGCGGCCGGGGAGCGCTTGAGCAGTTCTTC	NA	TRBV29-1	TRBJ2-1	once
CASRLNYEQYF	TGTGCCAGCAGACTTAACTACGAGCAGTACTTC	NA	TRBV28	TRBJ2-7	NA
CASSETSGLTEQYF	TGTGCCAGCAGCGAGACTAGCGGCCTAACGGAGCAGTACTTC	TRBD2	TRBV6-6	TRBJ2-7	NA
CAALSTGELFF	TGTGCCGCTCTGAGCACCGGGGAGCTGTTTTTT	NA	TRBV10-3	TRBJ2-2	few
CASSTPQGASTYEQYF	TGTGCCAGTTCGACCCCACAGGGGGCTTCTACCTACGAGCAGTACTTC	TRBD1	TRBV19	TRBJ2-7	NA
CASSLGGAGNQPQHF	TGTGCCAGCAGCTTGGGGGGGGCGGGCAATCAGCCCCAGCATTTT	NA	TRBV5-5	TRBJ1-5	NA
CASSVTSSNQPQHF	TGTGCCAGCAGTGTCACCAGTAGCAATCAGCCCCAGCATTTT	NA	TRBV6-4	TRBJ1-5	NA
CASSPRAPGQENYEQYF	TGTGCCAGCAGTCCCCGGGCGCCGGGACAGGAAAACTACGAGCAGTACTTC	TRBD1	TRBV27	TRBJ2-7	NA
CASSVGEGLLGNEQFF	TGTGCCAGCAGCGTAGGGGAGGGCCTCCTGGGAAATGAGCAGTTCTTC	TRBD2	TRBV9	TRBJ2-1	NA
CASSQSLTSASFTDTQYF	TGCGCCAGCAGCCAATCCCTCACGTCAGCCTCCTTCACAGATACGCAGTATTTT	NA	TRBV4-1	TRBJ2-3	NA
CASSSENSGFGEQFF	TGTGCCAGCAGCTCGGAGAATTCAGGGTTCGGTGAGCAGTTCTTC	NA	TRBV11-1	TRBJ2-1	NA
CAWSVLGGNYNEQFF	TGTGCCTGGAGTGTACTTGGAGGAAACTACAATGAGCAGTTCTTC	NA	TRBV30	TRBJ2-1	NA
CASSPPIAGGTKNIQYF	TGTGCCAGCTCACCACCGATAGCGGGAGGCACTAAAAACATTCAGTACTTC	TRBD2	TRBV18	TRBJ2-4	NA
CASSPVGVRQETQYF	TGTGCCAGCTCACCCGTGGGGGTTCGGCAAGAGACCCAGTACTTC	NA	TRBV18	TRBJ2-5	NA
CASSYSYRNTEAFF	TGTGCCAGCAGTTACTCCTACAGAAACACTGAAGCTTTCTTT	NA	TRBV6-5	TRBJ1-1	NA
CASVSSRPRHDVRNEQFF	TGTGCCAGCGTCTCTTCCCGTCCCAGACACGACGTACGGAATGAGCAGTTCTTC	NA	TRBV21-1	TRBJ2-1	NA
CASSSKTGGYTF	TGTGCCAGCAGCTCCAAGACAGGGGGCTACACCTTC	TRBD1	TRBV11-1	TRBJ1-2	NA
CASSQPMMGGTAMNTEAFF	TGCGCCAGCAGCCAACCCATGATGGGCGGGACAGCGATGAACACTGAAGCTTTCTTT	TRBD1	TRBV4-1	TRBJ1-1	NA
CATGDSNQPQHF	TGTGCCACAGGGGATAGCAATCAGCCCCAGCATTTT	NA	TRBV2	TRBJ1-5	NA
CASSSRWASYNEQFF	TGTGCCAGCAGCTCCCGTTGGGCCTCCTACAATGAGCAGTTCTTC	NA	TRBV7-9	TRBJ2-1	NA
CASSSRTVGSTGELFF	TGTGCCAGCAGCTCGAGGACAGTGGGGAGCACCGGGGAGCTGTTTTTT	NA	TRBV9	TRBJ2-2	NA
CASSRAGGSFYEQYF	TGTGCCAGCAGCCGCGCGGGAGGAAGTTTCTACGAGCAGTACTTC	TRBD2	TRBV7-6	TRBJ2-7	NA
CASRRTSGNTYEQYF	TGTGCCAGCCGACGGACTAGCGGAAATACCTACGAGCAGTACTTC	TRBD2	TRBV6-1	TRBJ2-7	once
CASSLEWAQETQYF	TGTGCCAGCAGCTTAGAGTGGGCTCAAGAGACCCAGTACTTC	NA	TRBV7-9	TRBJ2-5	NA
CASSRRYTGELFF	TGTGCCAGCAGTCGTCGCTACACCGGGGAGCTGTTTTTT	NA	TRBV28	TRBJ2-2	once
CASSSGPSTLNEQFF	TGTGCCAGCAGCTCAGGGCCTTCGACCCTTAATGAGCAGTTCTTC	NA	TRBV7-3	TRBJ2-1	few